The source of this T cell receptor beta chain is a study of T-cell memory formation after mild COVID-19. Germline V gives CDR1 SGHTA, CDR2 FQGNSA. The CDR3 spans 14 residues. Trimming stripped 3 bases from V and 3 bases from J, with 10 bases between. Whole-study findings and limits: Still unconfirmed is whether the second-wave clones peaking on day 37 recognized SARS-CoV-2.

This clonotype was counted ten times or more. Its target is not known. TCRdb re-analysed the 5' RACE reads in MiXCR, keeping a single row per CDR3 protein. The sample records about 200,000 distinct CDR3 sequences, over 9.5% being singletons. What was sequenced was PBMCs or a T cell subset sorted from them (not recorded which). V gene TRBV7-2 combines with J gene TRBJ2-3, with D uncertain. This TCR came from a man younger than 30 who had mild COVID-19 (a few samples of this study predate the infection). Cell type and time point are not known. DNA of the CDR3: TGTGCCAGCAGCTTGACTTCCCTGACAGATACGCAGTATTTT. Translated: CASSLTSLTDTQYF.